A selection of T cell receptor beta chains follows, all from one sample in a study of cytomegalovirus exposure and HLA in healthy donors. The repertoire was sequenced with immunoSEQ multiplex PCR; TCRdb's copy has only in-frame clones and lacks some. Among 95,000 to 100,000 clones listed, about 70% were seen once. Sample: PBMCs. The source is a woman aged 40 to 50 in good health and CMV-seronegative. Each CDR3 is given with its conserved first and last residue. The order of the fields is V gene, clone size, J gene, D gene, CDR3 protein, CDR3 DNA. A D gene is named only where the DNA matches it firmly. Clone size is given for some rows only: seen once, a few or many times, or a class if the clone is expanded.

V: TRBV2
size: -
J: TRBJ2-1
D: -
CDR3: CASDWRGGANEQFF
DNA: TGTGCCAGCGACTGGAGGGGGGGCGCCAATGAGCAGTTCTTC

V: TRBV6-6
size: -
J: TRBJ1-4
D: -
CDR3: CASSYTVDEKLFF
DNA: TGTGCCAGCAGTTACACAGTGGATGAAAAACTGTTTTTT

V: TRBV21-1
size: -
J: TRBJ2-5
D: -
CDR3: CASIECDQETQYF
DNA: TGTGCCAGCATAGAGTGCGACCAAGAGACCCAGTACTTC

V: TRBV19
size: few
J: TRBJ1-4
D: -
CDR3: CASKLNGQQPNEKLFF
DNA: TGTGCCAGTAAATTGAATGGACAGCAACCGAATGAAAAACTGTTTTTT

V: TRBV7-9
size: once
J: TRBJ2-7
D: -
CDR3: CSSSLALGEQYF
DNA: TGTTCCAGCAGCTTAGCGCTCGGCGAGCAGTACTTC

V: TRBV18
size: -
J: TRBJ2-7
D: TRBD1
CDR3: CASSPTGTGVHEQYF
DNA: TGTGCCAGCTCACCGACCGGGACAGGGGTCCACGAGCAGTACTTC

V: TRBV5-1
size: once
J: TRBJ2-1
D: -
CDR3: CASSLEYSYNEQFF
DNA: TGCGCCAGCAGCTTGGAATACTCCTACAATGAGCAGTTCTTC

V: TRBV7-9
size: -
J: TRBJ1-2
D: -
CDR3: CASSPGDYGYTF
DNA: TGTGCCAGCAGCCCAGGGGACTATGGCTACACCTTC

V: TRBV7-8
size: -
J: TRBJ1-5
D: -
CDR3: CASSHRNQPQHF
DNA: TGTGCCAGCAGCCACAGGAATCAGCCCCAGCATTTT

V: TRBV28
size: -
J: TRBJ2-7
D: TRBD1
CDR3: CASSSGQGNEQYF
DNA: TGTGCCAGCAGTTCAGGACAGGGGAACGAGCAGTACTTC

V: TRBV19
size: -
J: TRBJ2-7
D: TRBD1
CDR3: CASSISPQGDYEQYF
DNA: TGTGCCAGTAGTATAAGTCCACAGGGGGACTACGAGCAGTACTTC

V: TRBV5-1
size: once
J: TRBJ1-5
D: TRBD1
CDR3: CASSPGQASNQPQHF
DNA: TGCGCCAGCAGCCCCGGACAGGCTAGCAATCAGCCCCAGCATTTT

V: TRBV28
size: -
J: TRBJ1-2
D: -
CDR3: CASSLLGGRGYGYTF
DNA: TGTGCCAGCAGTTTGCTGGGGGGGCGAGGCTATGGCTACACCTTC

V: TRBV9
size: -
J: TRBJ2-3
D: -
CDR3: CASSGAGGPGDTQYF
DNA: TGTGCCAGCAGCGGGGCCGGGGGGCCAGGGGATACGCAGTATTTT

V: TRBV6-4
size: -
J: TRBJ2-1
D: TRBD2
CDR3: CASSDSLAVSYNEQFF
DNA: TGTGCCAGCAGTGATTCCCTAGCGGTCTCCTACAATGAGCAGTTCTTC

V: TRBV2
size: -
J: TRBJ2-5
D: TRBD1
CDR3: CASKMDRGLETQYF
DNA: TGTGCCAGCAAGATGGACAGGGGATTGGAGACCCAGTACTTC